This T cell receptor (beta chain) originates from a study of T cell responses to AZD1222 COVID-19 vaccine. The assay was immunoSEQ multiplex PCR, and TCRdb's table has in-frame clones only and misses some. This sample has approximately 120,000 clones, with around 83% found just once. Trimming took off 4 bases at V and 0 bases at J, with 13 bases between the two ends. The germline CDR1 and CDR2 sequences are SGHRS and YFSETQ. The CDR3 extends over 16 amino acids. Sequencing used peripheral blood, obtained 28 days after the second AZD1222 dose. The genes are TRBV5-1 and TRBJ1-4; a weak D match, TRBD1 (5 bases). The receptor was derived from an adult who received the AZD1222 COVID-19 vaccine. The CDR3 protein is CASSTSDTPTNEKLFF. In nucleotides, the CDR3 is TGCGCCAGCAGCACTTCGGACACCCCAACTAATGAAAAACTGTTTTTT.